One and the same sample provided the 5 T cell receptor beta chains below, sequenced in a study of technical replicates of blood from a handful of donors. Measured with immunoSEQ multiplex PCR; TCRdb has only the in-frame clones, and not every one. The repertoire holds 95,000 or so clones, with approximately 95% as singletons. The sample taken for sequencing was T cells isolated from PBMCs. These receptors all stem from a human donor in good health.

This sequence joins TRBV18 and TRBJ2-1; TRBD2 is a possible D gene (6 bases). Germline CDR1 is KGHSH and CDR2 is LQKENI. Trimming took off 2 bases at V and 8 bases at J, with 10 bases between the two ends. The CDR3 extends over 13 amino acids. CDR3 region: CASSPTPGDEQFF. In DNA form, the CDR3 reads TGTGCCAGCTCACCAACCCCGGGGGATGAGCAGTTCTTC.

The rearrangement links TRBV5-1 to TRBJ2-2; D is perhaps TRBD2 (5 bases). Germline CDR1 is SGHRS and CDR2 is YFSETQ. V lost 0 bases and J 5 bases, leaving 11 bases between the germline ends. The CDR3 length is 15 residues. The CDR3, as DNA: TGCGCCAGCAGCTTGGGGGCTAGCCCGACCGGGGAGCTGTTTTTT. It is translated as CASSLGASPTGELFF.

The CDR3 loop is CASSIDEGRYQPQHF. In nucleotides, the CDR3 is TGTGCCAGTAGTATAGATGAGGGCAGGTATCAGCCCCAGCATTTT. The rearrangement joins TRBV19 to TRBJ1-5; D unresolved. V shed 0 bases and J shed 5 bases, with 11 bases lying between them. The CDR3 contains 15 residues. CDR1 LNHDA and CDR2 SQIVND come from the germline V gene (reference sequence).

The V call is TRBV11-2, the J call TRBJ2-2; perhaps TRBD2 as D (6 bases). This CDR3 has 16 residues. Trimming took 5 bases from V and 5 from J, leaving 18 bases between them. The V gene's germline CDR1 is SGHAT and CDR2 FQNNGV. CDR3 region: CASSPAVSGGTGELFF. For the CDR3, the DNA is TGTGCCAGCAGCCCGGCTGTGAGTGGGGGGACCGGGGAGCTGTTTTTT.

The sample holds one count of this clone. The chain combines TRBV29-1 with TRBJ2-1, with 12 bases fitting TRBD2. J lost 8 bases, V lost 5 bases, and 4 bases had no gene match. The CDR3 consists of 13 residues. Germline values: CDR1 SQVTM, CDR2 ANQGSEA. CDR3 bases: TGCAGCGTTCTAGCGGGAGGGCTCCATGAGCAGTTCTTC. This gives the protein CSVLAGGLHEQFF.